This T cell receptor (beta chain) came from a study of blood T cell repertoires in COVID-19. The method was immunoSEQ multiplex PCR; TCRdb's version includes in-frame clones alone and lacks a portion of them. The sample records 200,000 or so clones, about 88% being singletons. The germline V gene has CDR1 SGHTA and CDR2 FQGNSA. The CDR3 runs to 14 residues. The ends were cut back, 5 bases at V and 3 bases at J, with 13 bases in the middle. This receptor was identified in a woman between 40 and 50 years old with acute COVID-19. Sequencing was performed on PBMCs or T cells enriched from blood (not recorded which). This sequence joins TRBV7-2 and TRBJ2-5; D perhaps matches TRBD2 (5 bases). CDR3 DNA sequence: TGTGCCAGCAGCCATATGGGAGTTAAAGAGACCCAGTACTTC. As protein: CASSHMGVKETQYF. Full variable domain (remainder filled in from reference TRBV7-2 and TRBJ2-5): GAGVSQSPSNKVTEKGKDVELRCDPISGHTALYWYRQSLGQGLEFLIYFQGNSAPDKSGLPSDRFSAERTGGSVSTLTIQRTQQEDSAVYLCASSHMGVKETQYFGPGTRLLVL.